This TCR beta chain was obtained from a study of T-cell reconstitution after alpha-beta-depleted transplantation in children. The library targeted TCRbeta and was prepared with unique molecular identifiers. From the PCR reads, TCRdb called clonotypes with MiXCR, one entry per CDR3 protein. The repertoire holds about 980,000 distinct CDR3 sequences, about 31% seen once, with over 25% in the top ten. Trimming cost V 4 bases and J 3 bases, with 10 bases left between them. The CDR3 sequence is 13 residues long. The germline V gene has CDR1 SGHKS and CDR2 YYEKEE (reference sequence). V and J are TRBV5-5 and TRBJ1-1; D is unresolved. The receptor's source is a boy in the first two years of life who had a stem cell transplant for SCID, so the T cells may come from the graft donor. The sequencing used PBMCs, mostly from graft donor cells, collected 360 days after TCRalphabeta/CD19-depleted stem cell transplant. CDR3 loop: CASSAARHTEAFF. Here the CDR3 DNA reads TGTGCCAGCAGCGCGGCCAGGCACACTGAAGCTTTCTTT.